The 2 T cell receptor beta chains below come from one sample, sequenced in a study of T cells after yellow fever vaccination. TCRdb re-called the 5' RACE reads through MiXCR, storing one row per CDR3 protein. There are around 310,000 distinct CDR3 sequences in the sample; around 4% occur only once, and 23% lies in the top ten. The source material was PBMCs, sampled on the day of the yellow fever booster vaccination. The receptors were sampled from a man aged 18 to 29 who received the YFV17D yellow fever vaccine.

This sequence joins TRBV5-1 and TRBJ2-1; D ambiguous. This CDR3 region has 14 residues. V was trimmed by 1 base and J by 7 bases, leaving 12 bases between them. From germline, CDR1 is SGHRS and CDR2 YFSETQ. CDR3 in amino acids: CASSLTTGTNEQFF. CDR3 nucleotide sequence: TGCGCCAGCAGCTTGACAACGGGCACTAATGAGCAGTTCTTC.

This clonotype was seen ten or more times. The rearrangement joins TRBV12-3 or TRBV12-4 to TRBJ2-5; D is uncertain. The length of the CDR3 is 13 residues. V was clipped by 1 base and J by 4 bases, with 7 bases between them. The CDR3 spells CASSLVESETQYF. CDR3 nucleotides: TGTGCCAGCAGTTTAGTTGAGTCAGAGACCCAGTACTTC.